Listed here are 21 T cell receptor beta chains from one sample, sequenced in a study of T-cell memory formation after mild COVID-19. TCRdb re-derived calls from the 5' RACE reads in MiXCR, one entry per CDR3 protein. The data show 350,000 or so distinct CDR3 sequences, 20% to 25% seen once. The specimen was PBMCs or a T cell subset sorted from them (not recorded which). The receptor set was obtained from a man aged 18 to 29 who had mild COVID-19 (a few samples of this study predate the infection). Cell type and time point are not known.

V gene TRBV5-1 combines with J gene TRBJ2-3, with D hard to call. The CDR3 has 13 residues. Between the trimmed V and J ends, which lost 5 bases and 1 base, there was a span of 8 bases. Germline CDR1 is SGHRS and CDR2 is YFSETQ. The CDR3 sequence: CASRAIGTDTQYF. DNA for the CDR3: TGCGCCAGCAGAGCTATAGGCACAGATACGCAGTATTTT.

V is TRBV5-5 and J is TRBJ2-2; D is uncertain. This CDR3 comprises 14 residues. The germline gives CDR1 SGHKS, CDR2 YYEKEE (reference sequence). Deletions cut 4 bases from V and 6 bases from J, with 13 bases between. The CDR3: CASSPYVGSGELFF. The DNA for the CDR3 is TGTGCCAGCAGCCCGTACGTCGGATCCGGGGAGCTGTTTTTT.

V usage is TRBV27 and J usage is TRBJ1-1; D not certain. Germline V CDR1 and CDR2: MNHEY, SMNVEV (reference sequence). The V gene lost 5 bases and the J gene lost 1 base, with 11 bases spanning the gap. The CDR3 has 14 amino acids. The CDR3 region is CASSRLSENTEAFF. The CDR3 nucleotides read TGTGCCAGCAGTCGTCTCAGCGAGAACACTGAAGCTTTCTTT.

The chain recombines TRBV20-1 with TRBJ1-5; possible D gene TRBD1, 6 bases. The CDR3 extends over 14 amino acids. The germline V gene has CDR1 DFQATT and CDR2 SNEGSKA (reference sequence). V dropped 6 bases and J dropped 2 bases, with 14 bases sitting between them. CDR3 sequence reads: CSAPGGQRNQPQHF. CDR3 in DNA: TGCAGTGCCCCTGGGGGGCAGCGCAATCAGCCCCAGCATTTT.

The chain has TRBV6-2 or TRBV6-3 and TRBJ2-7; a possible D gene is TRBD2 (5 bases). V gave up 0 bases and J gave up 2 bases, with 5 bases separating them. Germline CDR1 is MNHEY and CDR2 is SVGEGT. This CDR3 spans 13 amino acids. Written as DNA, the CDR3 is TGTGCCAGCAGTTACTCCGGGACCTACGAGCAGTACTTC. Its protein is CASSYSGTYEQYF.

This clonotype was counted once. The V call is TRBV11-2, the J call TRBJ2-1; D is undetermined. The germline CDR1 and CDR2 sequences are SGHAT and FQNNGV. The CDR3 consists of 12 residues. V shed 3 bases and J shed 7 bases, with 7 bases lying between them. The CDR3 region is CASSFALNEQFF. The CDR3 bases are TGTGCCAGCAGCTTCGCATTGAATGAGCAGTTCTTC.

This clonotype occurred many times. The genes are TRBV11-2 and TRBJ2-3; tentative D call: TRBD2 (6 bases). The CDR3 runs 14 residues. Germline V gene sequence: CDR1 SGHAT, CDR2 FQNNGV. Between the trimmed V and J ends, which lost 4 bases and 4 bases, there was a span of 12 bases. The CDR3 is CASSSREFPDTQYF. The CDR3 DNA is TGTGCCAGCAGCTCCCGGGAGTTCCCAGATACGCAGTATTTT.

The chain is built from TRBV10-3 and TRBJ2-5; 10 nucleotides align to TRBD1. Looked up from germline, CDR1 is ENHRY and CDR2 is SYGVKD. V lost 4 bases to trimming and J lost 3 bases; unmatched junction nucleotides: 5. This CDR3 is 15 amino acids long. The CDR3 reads CAISGGTGAKETQYF. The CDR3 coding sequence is TGTGCCATCAGTGGGGGGACAGGGGCGAAAGAGACCCAGTACTTC.

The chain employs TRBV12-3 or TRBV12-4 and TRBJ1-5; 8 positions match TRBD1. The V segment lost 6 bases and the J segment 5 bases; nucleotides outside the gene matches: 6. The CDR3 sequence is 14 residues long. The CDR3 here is CASSSTGGDQPQHF. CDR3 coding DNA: TGTGCCAGCAGCTCCACAGGGGGAGATCAGCCCCAGCATTTT.

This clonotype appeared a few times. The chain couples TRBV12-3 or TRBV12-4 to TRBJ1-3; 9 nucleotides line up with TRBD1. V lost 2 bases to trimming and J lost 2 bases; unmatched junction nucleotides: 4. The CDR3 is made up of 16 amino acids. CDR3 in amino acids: CASSLRQGEAGNTIYF. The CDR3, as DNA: TGTGCCAGCAGTTTAAGACAGGGGGAGGCTGGAAACACCATATATTTT.

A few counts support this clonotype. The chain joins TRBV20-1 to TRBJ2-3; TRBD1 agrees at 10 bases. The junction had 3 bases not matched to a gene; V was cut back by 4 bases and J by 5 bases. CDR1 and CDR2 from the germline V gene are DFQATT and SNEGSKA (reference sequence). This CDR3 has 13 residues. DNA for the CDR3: TGCAGTGCTACCGACAGGGGGCAAGATACGCAGTATTTT. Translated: CSATDRGQDTQYF.

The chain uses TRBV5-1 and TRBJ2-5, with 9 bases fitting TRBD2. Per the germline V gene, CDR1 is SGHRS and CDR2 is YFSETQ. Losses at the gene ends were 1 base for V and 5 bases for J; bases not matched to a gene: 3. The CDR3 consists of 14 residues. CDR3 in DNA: TGCGCCAGCAGCTTGCGGACTAGCGATGAGACCCAGTACTTC. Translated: CASSLRTSDETQYF.

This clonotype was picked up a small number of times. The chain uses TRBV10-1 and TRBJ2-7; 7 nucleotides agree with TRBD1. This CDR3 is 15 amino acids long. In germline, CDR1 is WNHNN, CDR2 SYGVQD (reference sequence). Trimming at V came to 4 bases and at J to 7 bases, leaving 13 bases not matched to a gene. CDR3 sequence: CASSAAGDSLGEQYF. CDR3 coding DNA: TGCGCCAGCAGTGCAGCAGGGGACAGCCTGGGAGAGCAGTACTTC.

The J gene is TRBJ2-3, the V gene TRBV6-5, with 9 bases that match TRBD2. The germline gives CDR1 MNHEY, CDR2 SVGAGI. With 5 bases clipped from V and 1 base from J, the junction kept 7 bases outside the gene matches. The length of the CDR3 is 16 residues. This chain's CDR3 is CASSMMPSGGTDTQYF. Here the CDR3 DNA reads TGTGCCAGCAGTATGATGCCTAGCGGGGGCACAGATACGCAGTATTTT.

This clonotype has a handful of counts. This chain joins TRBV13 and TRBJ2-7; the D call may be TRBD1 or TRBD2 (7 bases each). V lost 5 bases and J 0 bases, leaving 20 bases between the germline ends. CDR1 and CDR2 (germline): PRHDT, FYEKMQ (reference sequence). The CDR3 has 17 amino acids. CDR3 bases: TGTGCCAGCAGCGAGAGTTCTGGGGGGGACAGCTCCTACGAGCAGTACGTC. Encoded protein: CASSESSGGDSSYEQYV.

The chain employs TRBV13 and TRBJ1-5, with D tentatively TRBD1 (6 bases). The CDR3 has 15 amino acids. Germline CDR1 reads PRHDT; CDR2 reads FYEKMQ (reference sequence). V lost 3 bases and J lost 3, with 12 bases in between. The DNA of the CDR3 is TGTGCCAGCAGCTTCGGACAGTTCCCCAATCAGCCCCAGCATTTT. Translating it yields CASSFGQFPNQPQHF.

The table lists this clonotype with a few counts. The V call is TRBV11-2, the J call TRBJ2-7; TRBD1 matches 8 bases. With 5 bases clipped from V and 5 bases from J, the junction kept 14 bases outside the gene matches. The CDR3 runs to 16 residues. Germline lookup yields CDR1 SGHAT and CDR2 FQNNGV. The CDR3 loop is CASSPLRGQGRHEQYF. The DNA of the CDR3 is TGTGCCAGCAGCCCACTCAGGGGGCAGGGGCGCCACGAGCAGTACTTC.

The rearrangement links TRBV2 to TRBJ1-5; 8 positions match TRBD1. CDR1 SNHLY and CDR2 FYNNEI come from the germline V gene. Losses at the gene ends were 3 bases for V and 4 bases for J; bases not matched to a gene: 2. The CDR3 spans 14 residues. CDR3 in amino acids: CASSDRGLNQPQHF. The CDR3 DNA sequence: TGTGCCAGCAGTGACAGGGGGCTAAATCAGCCCCAGCATTTT.

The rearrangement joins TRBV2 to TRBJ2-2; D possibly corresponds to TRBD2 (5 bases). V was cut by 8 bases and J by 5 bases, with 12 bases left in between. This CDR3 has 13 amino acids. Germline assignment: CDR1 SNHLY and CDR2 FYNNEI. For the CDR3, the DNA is TGTGCCAGCCGTCGAGGGTGGACCGGGGAGCTGTTTTTT. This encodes CASRRGWTGELFF. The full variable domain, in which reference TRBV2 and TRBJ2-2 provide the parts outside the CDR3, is EPEVTQTPSHQVTQMGQEVILRCVPISNHLYFYWYRQILGQKVEFLVSFYNNEISEKSEIFDDQFSVERPDGSNFTLKIRSTKLEDSAMYFCASRRGWTGELFFGEGSRLTVL.

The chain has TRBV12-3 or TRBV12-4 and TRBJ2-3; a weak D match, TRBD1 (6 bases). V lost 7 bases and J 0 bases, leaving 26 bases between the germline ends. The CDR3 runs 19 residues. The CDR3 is CASNSVGADQGISTDTQYF. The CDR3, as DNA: TGTGCCAGCAATTCAGTTGGGGCTGATCAGGGGATCAGCACAGATACGCAGTATTTT.

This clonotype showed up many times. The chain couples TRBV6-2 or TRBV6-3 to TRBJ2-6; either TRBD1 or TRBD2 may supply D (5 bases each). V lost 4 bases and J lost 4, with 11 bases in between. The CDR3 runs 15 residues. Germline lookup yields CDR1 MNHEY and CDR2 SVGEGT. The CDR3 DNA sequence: TGTGCCAGCAGTTTCCGGGGCTCAGGGGCCAACGTCCTGACTTTC. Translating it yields CASSFRGSGANVLTF.